This is a list of T cell receptor beta chains from one sample in a study of blood T cell repertoires in COVID-19. The table came from immunoSEQ multiplex PCR; TCRdb's copy has only in-frame clones and leaves some out. Of 200,000 to 250,000 clones listed, 80% to 90% were seen once; the top ten hold approximately 2.4%. Sequenced: peripheral blood. These TCRs come from a man aged 25-40 years with COVID-19, enrolled during active disease. The CDR3 runs from the conserved cysteine through the conserved F or W. A D gene is named only where the DNA matches it firmly. Not all rows give a size; the values are once, few, many and, for expanded clones, a class.

D | J | V | size | CDR3 | DNA
NA | TRBJ1-1 | TRBV12-3/TRBV12-4 | NA | CASTPGLNTEAFF | TGTGCCAGCACACCGGGATTGAACACTGAAGCTTTCTTT
NA | TRBJ1-4 | TRBV19 | NA | CASSIEGYFTTNEKLFF | TGTGCCAGTAGTATCGAGGGCTACTTCACGACTAATGAAAAACTGTTTTTT
TRBD1 | TRBJ1-6 | TRBV7-9 | NA | CASSLAPTGRYWSPLHF | TGTGCCAGCAGCTTAGCCCCGACAGGGAGGTATTGGTCACCCCTCCACTTT
NA | TRBJ1-5 | TRBV7-8 | NA | CASSIGQSLNQPQHF | TGTGCCAGCAGCATCGGACAGAGCCTTAATCAGCCCCAGCATTTT
TRBD1 | TRBJ1-5 | TRBV30 | NA | CAWRATGRYQPQHF | TGTGCCTGGAGAGCGACAGGGAGGTATCAGCCCCAGCATTTT
NA | TRBJ1-1 | TRBV11-3 | NA | CASSAGQNTEAFF | TGTGCCAGCAGCGCCGGACAGAACACTGAAGCTTTCTTT
TRBD1 | TRBJ1-2 | TRBV18 | NA | CASSPATGPGYGYTF | TGTGCCAGCTCACCTGCGACAGGGCCGGGGTATGGCTACACCTTC
NA | TRBJ1-2 | TRBV10-3 | NA | CASGQNYGYTF | TGTGCCTCCGGACAGAACTATGGCTACACCTTC
NA | TRBJ1-1 | TRBV4-2 | NA | CASSQLTRGTEAFF | TGTGCCAGCAGCCAACTCACCCGGGGCACTGAAGCTTTCTTT
TRBD2 | TRBJ2-7 | TRBV7-8 | NA | CASSWSRGGSYEQYF | TGTGCCAGCAGCTGGTCGCGGGGGGGATCCTACGAGCAGTACTTC
TRBD2 | TRBJ2-7 | TRBV6-2/TRBV6-3 | NA | CASSRPLAGGYEQYF | TGTGCCAGCAGCCGCCCACTAGCGGGAGGGTACGAGCAGTACTTC
TRBD1 | TRBJ1-2 | TRBV7-3 | NA | CASSSDRQGAGYTF | TGTGCCAGCAGCTCAGATCGACAGGGTGCGGGCTACACCTTC
NA | TRBJ1-6 | TRBV7-3 | once | CASSLQGLAHNSPLHF | TGTGCCAGCAGCTTACAGGGACTAGCCCATAATTCACCCCTCCACTTT
TRBD2 | TRBJ2-1 | TRBV12-5 | NA | CASGLVLRGLGLAGYSEQFF | TGTGCTAGTGGTTTGGTACTGAGAGGGTTGGGACTAGCGGGTTATAGTGAGCAGTTCTTC
TRBD1 | TRBJ2-5 | TRBV6-2/TRBV6-3 | NA | CASSYGTAQETQYF | TGTGCCAGCAGTTACGGGACAGCTCAAGAGACCCAGTACTTC
TRBD1 | TRBJ1-3 | TRBV28 | NA | CASSLISGQGLTWRGNTIYF | TGTGCCAGCAGTCTGATCTCTGGACAGGGGCTAACTTGGAGAGGAAACACCATATATTTT
TRBD1 | TRBJ2-7 | TRBV18 | once | CASSPLHTGTGASYEQYF | TGTGCCAGCTCACCACTTCACACCGGGACAGGGGCCTCCTACGAGCAGTACTTC
NA | TRBJ1-1 | TRBV9 | NA | CASSAIPRALNTEAFF | TGTGCCAGCAGCGCTATACCCAGGGCTTTGAACACTGAAGCTTTCTTT
NA | TRBJ2-7 | TRBV7-7 | NA | CASSPSQGIGYEQYF | TGTGCCAGCAGCCCATCGCAGGGGATCGGGTACGAGCAGTACTTC
NA | TRBJ2-1 | TRBV27 | NA | CASSLARGSNEQFF | TGTGCCAGCAGTCTCGCGAGAGGCAGCAATGAGCAGTTCTTC
NA | TRBJ2-2 | TRBV5-1 | NA | CASSVGQNTGELFF | TGCGCCAGCAGCGTGGGACAGAACACCGGGGAGCTGTTTTTT
NA | TRBJ2-7 | TRBV4-3 | NA | CASSQVYSPGYEQYF | TGCGCCAGCAGCCAAGTATACAGCCCAGGCTACGAGCAGTACTTC
NA | TRBJ1-2 | TRBV6-2/TRBV6-3 | NA | CASSFRTGRGHGYTF | TGTGCCAGCAGTTTCCGGACTGGGCGGGGTCATGGCTACACCTTC
NA | TRBJ1-6 | TRBV10-3 | NA | CAISESRTTGYNSPLHF | TGTGCCATCAGTGAGTCTAGGACCACGGGGTATAATTCACCCCTCCACTTT
NA | TRBJ1-2 | TRBV3-1/TRBV3-2 | NA | CASSLSSDRRNNYGYTF | TGTGCCAGCAGCCTCAGTTCGGACAGAAGGAACAACTATGGCTACACCTTC
NA | TRBJ2-7 | TRBV7-9 | once | CASSLGAGSVHEQYF | TGTGCCAGCAGCTTGGGGGCAGGGAGTGTCCACGAGCAGTACTTC
NA | TRBJ1-4 | TRBV5-4 | NA | CASSLGQTATNEKLFF | TGTGCCAGCAGCTTGGGACAGACTGCAACTAATGAAAAACTGTTTTTT
NA | TRBJ2-7 | TRBV12-5 | NA | CASGLGLLPNEQYF | TGTGCTAGTGGCCTGGGCCTTCTGCCCAACGAGCAGTACTTC
NA | TRBJ1-6 | TRBV19 | NA | CASSSQNNSPLHF | TGTGCCAGTAGTAGCCAGAACAATTCACCCCTCCACTTT
TRBD1 | TRBJ1-5 | TRBV19 | NA | CASSMDRGFNQPQHF | TGTGCCAGTAGTATGGACAGGGGATTTAATCAGCCCCAGCATTTT
TRBD1 | TRBJ1-1 | TRBV7-9 | NA | CASSLDRGGRSTFF | TGTGCCAGCAGCTTAGACAGGGGAGGCAGGTCGACTTTCTTT
NA | TRBJ2-3 | TRBV7-8 | NA | CASSLGLSFRADTQYF | TGTGCCAGCAGCTTAGGTCTGAGTTTTAGAGCAGATACGCAGTATTTT
NA | TRBJ2-3 | TRBV5-1 | NA | CASSLDVLSGTQYF | TGCGCCAGCAGCTTGGATGTTTTGAGCGGTACGCAGTATTTT
NA | TRBJ1-2 | TRBV9 | NA | CASSLVRGGDGYTF | TGTGCCAGCAGCCTCGTTCGGGGAGGAGATGGCTACACCTTC
NA | TRBJ2-3 | TRBV4-3 | NA | CASSLEVGEGRDTQYF | TGCGCCAGCAGCTTAGAGGTGGGAGAGGGGAGGGATACGCAGTATTTT
TRBD1 | TRBJ2-7 | TRBV11-2 | NA | CASSLVFVYRWDRGLEQYF | TGTGCCAGCAGCTTAGTCTTTGTATATCGATGGGACAGGGGGCTCGAGCAGTACTTC
TRBD1 | TRBJ2-6 | TRBV19 | NA | CASSVRGPGANVLTF | TGTGCCAGTAGTGTGAGGGGGCCCGGGGCCAACGTCCTGACTTTC
NA | TRBJ1-1 | TRBV5-1 | NA | CASSLDFDMNTEAFF | TGCGCCAGCAGCTTGGACTTCGACATGAACACTGAAGCTTTCTTT